This TCR beta chain was captured by sequencing in a study of Tregs in tolerant kidney transplant recipients. Study information: The nonmyeloablative bone marrow transplants came from related graft donors, with transient mixed chimerism. Study-level findings and limits: Tregs expanded with activated donor B cells seemed most donor-specific.

Some clones are missing from TCRdb's copy, which holds only in-frame ones; the method was immunoSEQ multiplex PCR. Of fewer than 100,000 clones detected, roughly 93% appear once; the ten largest clones hold 0.35% to 0.55%. Worth noting for this clone: Its cognate antigen is unknown.

Germline trimming cut 9 bases from V and 2 bases from J; bases unmatched to any gene: 13. CDR3 length: 15 amino acids. Germline V gene sequence: CDR1 SGHNT, CDR2 YYREEE (reference sequence). This chain connects TRBV5-4 to TRBJ1-2; 7 bases line up with TRBD1. Sequencing was performed on CD4+ T cells from blood, taken before the transplant. This receptor was identified in a human donor who received a combined kidney and bone marrow transplant. CDR3: CAMSDTGTVNYGYTF. The CDR3 DNA reads as TGTGCCATGTCAGACACAGGGACAGTCAACTATGGCTACACCTTC.